Below are 27 T cell receptor beta chains sequenced from a single sample in a study of T cell repertoires in cytomegalovirus infection. TCRdb passed the reads through MiXCR, listing each CDR3 protein once. The sample holds approximately 750,000 distinct CDR3 sequences, 35% to 40% seen once. Sequenced sample: PBMCs. The source is a human donor in good health (CMV status not recorded). Some clones in this sample may be carry-over from other donors' samples.

V gene TRBV11-2 combines with J gene TRBJ2-2; D unclear. CDR3 length: 14 amino acids. Germline lookup yields CDR1 SGHAT and CDR2 FQNNGV. The CDR3 region is CDTTHRTSTGELFF. In DNA form, the CDR3 reads TGTGACACCACTCACCGGACGTCCACCGGGGAGCTGTTTTTT.

The chain recombines TRBV10-3 with TRBJ2-7, with TRBD2 matching 9 bases. Germline V gene lookup returns CDR1 ENHRY and CDR2 SYGVKD. V trimming: 5 bases; J trimming: 3 bases; junction bases outside the gene matches: 5. This CDR3 is built from 14 residues. The CDR3 DNA follows: TGTGCCATCAGTAACTCAGCGGGAGGCTACGAGCAGTACTTC. Protein sequence: CAISNSAGGYEQYF.

The rearrangement links TRBV6-8 to TRBJ2-5, with 8 bases matching TRBD1. CDR3 length: 12 residues. Looked up from germline, CDR1 is MNHGY and CDR2 is SAAAGT. With V trimmed by 6 bases and J by 4 bases, 1 base remained unmatched. The CDR3 region is CASRTGAETQYF. CDR3 nucleotide sequence: TGTGCCAGCAGGACAGGGGCAGAGACCCAGTACTTC.

A single count supports this clonotype. The chain combines TRBV27 with TRBJ1-3; tentatively, D is TRBD1 (5 bases). The CDR3 has 15 residues. Germline CDR1 and CDR2: MNHEY and SMNVEV (reference sequence). V was cut by 4 bases and J by 0 bases, with 10 bases left in between. The CDR3 DNA sequence: TGTGCCAGCAGTTCTGGGGGTTACTCTGGAAACACCATATATTTT. Its translation is CASSSGGYSGNTIYF.

J is TRBJ2-5 and V is TRBV5-1, with D possibly being TRBD2 (5 bases). In germline, CDR1 is SGHRS, CDR2 YFSETQ. The CDR3 consists of 14 residues. V was shortened by 2 bases and J by 3 bases, with 11 bases between the two germline ends. This CDR3 reads CASSLRGIKETQYF. CDR3 DNA sequence: TGCGCCAGCAGCTTACGGGGTATAAAAGAGACCCAGTACTTC.

As to this clonotype: A junction end diverges from the germline sequence, so it may reflect a read error. This chain links TRBV28 with TRBJ1-5; tentatively, D is TRBD1 (6 bases). The length of the CDR3 is 18 residues. Germline lookup yields CDR1 MDHEN and CDR2 SYDVKM. The CDR3 sequence: CATSTGPFGQISNQPQPF. In DNA form, the CDR3 reads TGTGCCACCAGTACTGGCCCATTCGGACAGATTAGCAATCAGCCCCAGCCTTTT.

CDR3 DNA: TGCGCCAGCAGATGGGCTAGCGGGGGGGCTTCGGATACGCAGTATTTT. It translates to CASRWASGGASDTQYF. The genes are TRBV5-1 and TRBJ2-3; TRBD2 matches 12 bases. The V and J ends lost 5 bases and 6 bases, in that order; junction bases with no gene match: 10. The CDR3 runs to 16 residues. The germline V gene encodes CDR1 SGHRS and CDR2 YFSETQ. Filled out from reference TRBV5-1 and TRBJ2-3, the complete variable domain reads KAGVTQTPRYLIKTRGQQVTLSCSPISGHRSVSWYQQTPGQGLQFLFEYFSETQRNKGNFPGRFSGRQFSNSRSEMNVSTLELGDSALYLCASRWASGGASDTQYFGPGTRLTVL.

The rearrangement joins TRBV14 to TRBJ2-7, with TRBD1 as a possible D gene (6 bases). Trimming left V 3 bases short and J 5 bases short, with 11 bases between. The CDR3 runs 13 residues. Germline CDR1 reads SGHDN; CDR2 reads FVKESK. CDR3: CASSHGGRHEQYF. CDR3 sequence (DNA): TGTGCCAGCAGCCATGGGGGCAGGCACGAGCAGTACTTC.

CDR3 in amino acids: CASSLELQGQANEKLFF. DNA for the CDR3: TGTGCCAGCAGCTTAGAACTTCAGGGACAGGCTAATGAAAAACTGTTTTTT. V and J are TRBV7-9 and TRBJ1-4; TRBD1 aligns across 8 bases. Germline values: CDR1 SEHNR, CDR2 FQNEAQ (reference sequence). This CDR3 has 17 residues. V dropped 1 base and J dropped 3; count of bases not matched to a gene: 7.

This clonotype has a handful of counts. J is TRBJ1-1 and V is TRBV7-6; no firm D call. This CDR3 region has 15 residues. Germline CDR1 is SGHVS and CDR2 is FNYEAQ. V dropped 2 bases and J dropped 3 bases, with 13 bases sitting between them. CDR3 region: CASSLRGPPYTEAFF. Written as DNA, the CDR3 is TGTGCCAGCAGCTTAAGAGGTCCCCCCTACACTGAAGCTTTCTTT.

A note on this clonotype: At one end the junction does not follow the germline gene, possibly because of a read error. The CDR3 DNA follows: TGTGCCAGCAGTTTACATTCCCCCGGACAGGGGGGTGAAAATCTGTTTTTT. This codes for CASSLHSPGQGGENLFF. This chain links TRBV27 with TRBJ1-4, with 10 bases fitting TRBD1. Germline CDR1 reads MNHEY; CDR2 reads SMNVEV (reference sequence). CDR3 length: 17 amino acids.

This clonotype has just a few counts. The chain combines TRBV19 with TRBJ2-1; D may be TRBD1 (6 bases). CDR3 length equals 17 residues. From germline, CDR1 is LNHDA and CDR2 SQIVND (reference sequence). V shed 3 bases and J shed 5 bases, with 20 bases lying between them. The chain's CDR3 is CASSIAVGQPRHNEQFF. Here the CDR3 DNA reads TGTGCCAGTAGTATTGCTGTCGGACAGCCCCGACACAATGAGCAGTTCTTC.

This clonotype was counted only a few times. The V and J genes are TRBV7-3 and TRBJ2-3; D tentatively fits TRBD1 or TRBD2 (5 bases each). The CDR3 contains 17 residues. V lost 5 bases and J 6 bases, leaving 24 bases between the germline ends. CDR1 and CDR2 (germline): SGHTA, FQGTGA. The CDR3 sequence: CASSRGMSFGGLDTQYF. The CDR3 region has the DNA TGTGCCAGCAGCCGCGGAATGAGTTTTGGGGGTTTGGATACGCAGTATTTT.

This clonotype was found many times. The gene calls are TRBV7-8 and TRBJ1-2, with no clear D. CDR3 size: 12 residues. Germline V gene lookup returns CDR1 SGHVS and CDR2 FQNEAQ. V was clipped by 5 bases and J by 7 bases, with 11 bases between them. The CDR3: CASSLSLGGYTF. The CDR3, as DNA: TGTGCCAGCAGCCTAAGCCTGGGTGGCTACACCTTC.

About this clonotype: A read error may account for a junction end that differs from germline. The chain links TRBV7-8 to TRBJ2-1; 8 bases align to TRBD2. CDR1 SGHVS and CDR2 FQNEAQ come from the germline V gene. This CDR3 spans 14 amino acids. The DNA of the CDR3 is TGTGCCAGCAGCTCCCTGGCGGGGGGCAATGAGCAGTCCTTC. Its translation: CASSSLAGGNEQSF.

The chain carries TRBV7-2 and TRBJ1-5; D is ambiguous. This CDR3 spans 14 amino acids. V was shortened by 2 bases and J by 4 bases, with 9 bases between the two germline ends. CDR1 is SGHTA, CDR2 FQGNSA, per germline. The CDR3 nucleotides read TGTGCCAGCAGCTTATGGTCAGAAAATCAGCCCCAGCATTTT. Residues: CASSLWSENQPQHF.

The chain recombines TRBV5-1 with TRBJ2-1, with 13 bases matching TRBD2. The length of the CDR3 is 16 residues. V was clipped by 5 bases and J by 8 bases; unmatched bases: 10. Germline V gives CDR1 SGHRS, CDR2 YFSETQ. Written as DNA, the CDR3 is TGCGCCAGCAGTCGGCCAACTAGCGGGAGGGGGTATGAGCAGTTCTTC. Its translation is CASSRPTSGRGYEQFF.

This clonotype has a single count. The chain uses TRBV27 and TRBJ2-7; 9 bases line up with TRBD2. Germline values: CDR1 MNHEY, CDR2 SMNVEV (reference sequence). Trimming took 6 bases from V and 3 from J; bases not matched to a gene: 12. The CDR3 is 16 residues long. CDR3: CASRLTAGGLYYEQYF. CDR3 nucleotide sequence: TGTGCCAGCAGGTTAACGGCGGGAGGGCTCTACTACGAGCAGTACTTC.

This clonotype has only a few counts. This sequence joins TRBV5-5 and TRBJ2-1, with 8 bases fitting TRBD2. The CDR3 loop spans 16 amino acids. Germline V gives CDR1 SGHKS, CDR2 YYEKEE (reference sequence). With V trimmed by 7 bases and J by 2 bases, 11 bases remained unmatched. CDR3 DNA: TGTGCCAGCTCCCCCGGGGGGGGGGGTGCCTACAATGAGCAGTTCTTC. It translates to CASSPGGGGAYNEQFF.

This clonotype came up many times. The chain combines TRBV12-3 or TRBV12-4 with TRBJ2-7; 11 bases are a match to TRBD2. The CDR3 contains 15 residues. With V trimmed by 4 bases and J by 4 bases, 6 bases remained unmatched. CDR3 region: CASSSPGTSGYEQYF. The DNA of the CDR3 is TGTGCCAGCAGTTCCCCCGGGACTAGCGGATACGAGCAGTACTTC.

V gene TRBV11-2 combines with J gene TRBJ2-7; TRBD1 might be the D (6 bases). The germline CDR1 and CDR2 sequences are SGHAT and FQNNGV. The CDR3 contains 14 residues. Between the trimmed V and J ends, which lost 1 base and 4 bases, there was a span of 11 bases. The CDR3 reads CASSLAATGYEQYF. The CDR3 DNA is TGTGCCAGCAGCTTAGCGGCCACAGGGTACGAGCAGTACTTC.

This clonotype was counted many times. The chain joins TRBV7-2 to TRBJ1-5, with 7 positions matching TRBD1. The CDR3 length is 16 residues. CDR1 and CDR2 from the germline V gene are SGHTA and FQGNSA. Trimming at V came to 2 bases and at J to 1 base, leaving 5 bases not matched to a gene. CDR3 sequence: CASSLHGTASNQPQHF. The DNA for the CDR3 is TGTGCCAGCAGCTTACACGGGACAGCGAGCAATCAGCCCCAGCATTTT.

The CDR3 loop reads CASSYLSGFSTEAFF. CDR3 DNA: TGTGCCAGCAGTTATTTATCAGGGTTTAGCACTGAAGCTTTCTTT. The gene calls are TRBV6-5 and TRBJ1-1, with TRBD1 as a possible D gene (5 bases). V was trimmed by 3 bases and J by 4 bases, leaving 15 bases between them. The length of the CDR3 is 15 residues. In germline, CDR1 is MNHEY, CDR2 SVGAGI.

This clonotype has a single count. The rearrangement uses TRBV7-3 and TRBJ2-7, with TRBD2 matching over 8 bases. The CDR3 has 15 residues. V was pared by 2 bases and J by 3 bases, with 6 bases of the junction left unmatched. Per the germline V gene, CDR1 is SGHTA and CDR2 is FQGTGA. The CDR3 region has the DNA TGTGCCAGCAGCTTAGACGGGGGGGTAAGCTACGAGCAGTACTTC. The encoded protein is CASSLDGGVSYEQYF.

The V gene is TRBV15, the J gene TRBJ1-1, with TRBD1 as a possible D gene (5 bases). Trimming cost V 5 bases and J 1 base, with 14 bases left between them. Germline V gene sequence: CDR1 LNHNV, CDR2 YYDKDF (reference sequence). This CDR3 has 15 amino acids. In DNA form, the CDR3 reads TGTGCCACCAGCGGAAGGGGCGGACAGAACACTGAAGCTTTCTTT. Translated: CATSGRGGQNTEAFF.

The chain uses TRBV6-5 and TRBJ1-5; no clear D gene. The CDR3 loop spans 16 amino acids. Per the germline V gene, CDR1 is MNHEY and CDR2 is SVGAGI. The V end was cut by 0 bases, the J end by 2 bases, with 11 bases between. DNA of the CDR3: TGTGCCAGCAGTTACTCTGGACCCCCCGGCAATCAGCCCCAGCATTTT. Residues: CASSYSGPPGNQPQHF.

This clonotype was detected ten times or more. For the CDR3, the DNA is TGTGCCAGCAGCTTCTTAGGGGGTTCGAACACTGAAGCTTTCTTT. This gives the protein CASSFLGGSNTEAFF. The chain has TRBV7-2 and TRBJ1-1; tentative D call: TRBD1 (6 bases). CDR1 and CDR2 from the germline V gene are SGHTA and FQGNSA. V gave up 3 bases and J gave up 1 base, with 12 bases separating them. CDR3 length equals 15 residues.